Listed below are T cell receptor beta chains from one sample, sequenced in a study of radiation and T cells in renal cell carcinoma. Assay: immunoSEQ multiplex PCR; the TCRdb copy retains only in-frame clones and omits some. The table includes roughly 49,000 clones, 80% detected once. The material sequenced was blood, taken from a patient whose treatment included radiotherapy and nephrectomy. These receptors came from a woman in her sixties or seventies with renal cell carcinoma. CDR3s include the opening cysteine and the closing phenylalanine or tryptophan. The D gene is left open where the match is weak. Clone size is stated in some rows and not others, as once, few, many or a class when expanded.

clone_size,v_call,j_call,d_call,cdr3_aa,cdr3_nt
few,TRBV7-2,TRBJ1-1,-,CASSPQGGRQGTEAFF,TGTGCCAGCAGCCCCCAAGGGGGGCGGCAAGGGACTGAAGCTTTCTTT
once,TRBV28,TRBJ1-2,-,CASAERDYGYTF,TGTGCCAGCGCAGAGAGGGACTATGGCTACACCTTC
-,TRBV5-5,TRBJ2-3,-,CASSLSGGTDTQYF,TGTGCCAGCAGCTTGTCGGGTGGCACAGATACGCAGTATTTT
-,TRBV6-1,TRBJ1-3,-,CASSEWGSGNTIYF,TGTGCCAGCAGCGAGTGGGGGTCTGGAAACACCATATATTTT
-,TRBV2,TRBJ1-2,-,CARASGDYGYTF,TGTGCCAGGGCCTCAGGGGACTATGGCTACACCTTC
-,TRBV6-6,TRBJ2-7,TRBD1,CASRTGTGGYEQYF,TGTGCCAGCAGAACCGGGACAGGGGGCTACGAGCAGTACTTC
-,TRBV5-6,TRBJ1-2,-,CASSFGPEPSNYGYTF,TGTGCCAGCAGCTTTGGTCCGGAGCCCTCTAACTATGGCTACACCTTC
-,TRBV11-2,TRBJ1-1,-,CASSLTEGTEAFF,TGTGCCAGCAGCTTAACGGAGGGAACTGAAGCTTTCTTT
once,TRBV12-5,TRBJ2-7,-,CASGLGTGVEQYF,TGTGCTAGTGGTTTGGGGACCGGGGTCGAGCAGTACTTC
few,TRBV4-3,TRBJ1-4,-,CASSQDWSGREKLFF,TGCGCCAGCAGCCAAGATTGGTCAGGACGTGAAAAACTGTTTTTT
-,TRBV27,TRBJ2-1,-,CASSLWDRPSYNEQFF,TGTGCCAGCAGTTTATGGGACCGCCCCTCCTACAATGAGCAGTTCTTC
-,TRBV7-2,TRBJ1-2,-,CASSVPGLYGYTF,TGTGCCAGCAGCGTACCAGGGTTATATGGCTACACCTTC
-,TRBV19,TRBJ2-1,TRBD2,CASTKGTSGRREQFF,TGTGCCAGCACCAAGGGTACTAGCGGGAGGAGGGAGCAGTTCTTC
-,TRBV7-9,TRBJ2-7,TRBD2,CASSLGASGSNEQYF,TGTGCCAGCAGCTTAGGGGCTAGCGGGAGCAACGAGCAGTACTTC
-,TRBV19,TRBJ2-1,-,CASSTSYNEQFF,TGTGCCAGTAGTACCTCCTACAATGAGCAGTTCTTC
-,TRBV5-5,TRBJ1-3,-,CASSITGGESGNTIYF,TGTGCCAGCAGCATCACCGGAGGGGAGAGTGGAAACACCATATATTTT
few,TRBV30,TRBJ1-2,-,CAWSPGHGYGYTF,TGTGCCTGGAGTCCCGGGCACGGCTATGGCTACACCTTC
-,TRBV7-6,TRBJ2-3,TRBD2,CASSQAGGGTDTQYF,TGTGCCAGCAGCCAGGCGGGGGGCGGAACAGATACGCAGTATTTT
-,TRBV18,TRBJ1-3,-,CASSPLNPPGNTIYF,TGTGCCAGCTCACCATTGAACCCTCCGGGAAACACCATATATTTT
-,TRBV27,TRBJ1-6,-,CASSQDRDSPLHF,TGTGCCAGCAGTCAGGATCGGGATTCACCCCTCCACTTT
once,TRBV19,TRBJ1-1,-,CASTNSGFLLAEAFF,TGTGCCAGTACCAACTCAGGGTTCCTATTAGCTGAAGCTTTCTTT
-,TRBV29-1,TRBJ1-1,-,CSVEEGGGTEAFF,TGCAGCGTTGAAGAGGGGGGTGGCACTGAAGCTTTCTTT
-,TRBV19,TRBJ1-2,-,CASRSGFANYGYTF,TGTGCCAGTAGGTCGGGATTTGCTAACTATGGCTACACCTTC
-,TRBV19,TRBJ2-3,-,CASSGGSPGTDTQYF,TGTGCCAGTAGTGGGGGGTCGCCCGGCACAGATACGCAGTATTTT
-,TRBV7-8,TRBJ2-1,TRBD2,CASSSVWAGGFGYNEQFF,TGTGCCAGCAGCTCCGTATGGGCGGGAGGGTTTGGGTACAATGAGCAGTTCTTC
-,TRBV9,TRBJ2-1,-,CASSVDGGFYNEQFF,TGTGCCAGCAGCGTAGACGGGGGATTCTACAATGAGCAGTTCTTC
-,TRBV29-1,TRBJ2-7,TRBD1,CSATATGGYYQQYF,TGCAGCGCTACCGCGACAGGGGGTTACTACCAGCAGTACTTC
-,TRBV7-9,TRBJ2-7,-,CASSSPYEQYF,TGTGCCAGCAGCTCACCCTACGAGCAGTACTTC
few,TRBV27,TRBJ2-7,-,CASSPTQAGEQYF,TGTGCCAGCAGCCCCACCCAGGCGGGCGAGCAGTACTTC
few,TRBV25-1,TRBJ1-5,-,CARAGQTSNQPQHF,TGTGCCAGGGCTGGACAGACAAGCAATCAGCCCCAGCATTTT
few,TRBV20-1,TRBJ2-1,-,CSASSTNEQFF,TGCAGTGCTAGTTCGACAAATGAGCAGTTCTTC
-,TRBV7-2,TRBJ1-5,TRBD1,CASSLVDRAKASQPQHF,TGTGCCAGCAGCTTAGTGGACAGGGCTAAGGCTAGTCAGCCCCAGCATTTT
-,TRBV7-8,TRBJ2-1,TRBD2,CASSLSPGLAGFEQFF,TGTGCCAGCAGCTTGAGTCCCGGACTAGCGGGGTTTGAGCAGTTCTTC
-,TRBV7-2,TRBJ1-4,TRBD1,CASSTPGTGGGKLFF,TGTGCCAGCAGCACCCCAGGGACAGGGGGCGGAAAACTGTTTTTT
-,TRBV5-4,TRBJ2-2,-,CASSLVDTGELFF,TGTGCCAGCAGCTTGGTGGACACCGGGGAGCTGTTTTTT
few,TRBV4-3,TRBJ2-3,-,CASSPHQGRFPTDTQYF,TGCGCCAGCTCCCCCCACCAGGGGCGGTTCCCCACAGATACGCAGTATTTT
-,TRBV27,TRBJ1-6,-,CASSIIQGFNSPLHF,TGTGCCAGCAGTATAATACAGGGTTTTAATTCACCCCTCCACTTT
-,TRBV18,TRBJ1-1,-,CASSPSEVMNTEAFF,TGTGCCAGCTCACCCTCAGAGGTCATGAACACTGAAGCTTTCTTT
-,TRBV21-1,TRBJ1-5,-,CASSKFPYRDRTPRGNQPQHF,TGTGCCAGCAGCAAATTCCCGTACAGGGACAGAACCCCGAGGGGCAATCAGCCCCAGCATTTT
-,TRBV19,TRBJ1-2,-,CASSPGTDYGYTF,TGTGCCAGTAGTCCAGGGACCGACTATGGCTACACCTTC
-,TRBV5-1,TRBJ2-1,TRBD2,CASSLLAGSGGEQFF,TGCGCCAGCAGCTTACTAGCGGGCTCTGGAGGGGAGCAGTTCTTC
-,TRBV11-2,TRBJ2-5,TRBD1,CASSLYGTGQETQYF,TGTGCCAGCAGCTTATATGGGACAGGACAAGAGACCCAGTACTTC
few,TRBV9,TRBJ2-2,TRBD2,CASSVDLAGHTGELFF,TGTGCCAGCAGCGTAGACCTAGCGGGACACACCGGGGAGCTGTTTTTT
-,TRBV11-3,TRBJ2-7,-,CASSSGLSGEQYF,TGTGCCAGCAGCTCGGGACTTTCAGGGGAGCAGTACTTC
-,TRBV5-6,TRBJ2-5,-,CASSLGGQQETQYF,TGTGCCAGCAGCTTAGGCGGGCAGCAAGAGACCCAGTACTTC
-,TRBV18,TRBJ1-2,TRBD1,CASSPRQGADYGYTF,TGTGCCAGCTCCCCGCGACAGGGGGCGGACTATGGCTACACCTTC
-,TRBV19,TRBJ2-2,-,CASSMLTEGTGELFF,TGTGCCAGTAGTATGCTGACCGAGGGAACCGGGGAGCTGTTTTTT
-,TRBV4-3,TRBJ2-5,TRBD2,CASSPGTSGRVETQYF,TGCGCCAGCAGTCCCGGGACTAGCGGGAGAGTTGAGACCCAGTACTTC
-,TRBV7-9,TRBJ2-6,TRBD1,CASSPRGFLGTNVLTF,TGTGCCAGCAGCCCCAGGGGGTTCCTCGGGACCAACGTCCTGACTTTC
-,TRBV7-6,TRBJ2-5,-,CASSLGGRETQYF,TGTGCCAGCAGCTTAGGAGGGAGAGAGACCCAGTACTTC
-,TRBV19,TRBJ2-1,-,CASSIHLTQNEQFF,TGTGCCAGTAGTATTCATCTCACTCAAAATGAGCAGTTCTTC
once,TRBV2,TRBJ1-4,-,CASSDLGGNEKLFF,TGTGCCAGCAGTGATCTAGGGGGTAATGAAAAACTGTTTTTT
-,TRBV10-3,TRBJ1-3,-,CAIRTGRSGNTIYF,TGTGCCATCAGGACAGGTCGATCTGGAAACACCATATATTTT